This entry lists 20 T cell receptor beta chains sequenced from one sample in a study of shared clonotypes between healthy human individuals. Data came from immunoSEQ multiplex PCR; TCRdb stores just in-frame clones and leaves some out. The sample contains nearly 2 million clones, approximately 95% of which appear only once. Naive CD8 cells, CD45RO-negative and positively selected for CCR7, excluded terminally differentiated effector memory CD45RA+ cells. Sample: naive CD8+ T cells sorted from blood. These receptors came from a man aged 18 to 35 in good health.

The chain combines TRBV9 with TRBJ2-6; no clear D. The CDR3 extends over 14 amino acids. The germline V gene has CDR1 SGDLS and CDR2 YYNGEE. V lost 1 base and J 4 bases, leaving 6 bases between the germline ends. CDR3 sequence reads: CASSVLGGANVLTF. DNA for the CDR3: TGTGCCAGCAGCGTATTGGGAGGGGCCAACGTCCTGACTTTC.

The rearrangement uses TRBV5-6 and TRBJ2-7, with 7 bases lining up with TRBD1. Trimming at V came to 4 bases and at J to 2 bases, leaving 9 bases not matched to a gene. Looked up from germline, CDR1 is SGHDT and CDR2 is YYEEEE. CDR3 length equals 15 residues. DNA of the CDR3: TGTGCCAGCAGCCCAATCCGGGACAGACCCTACGAGCAGTACTTC. Residues: CASSPIRDRPYEQYF.

The V call is TRBV29-1, the J call TRBJ2-1; TRBD2 aligns across 9 bases. The CDR3 has 18 amino acids. J lost 10 bases, V lost 1 base, and 20 bases had no gene match. CDR1 SQVTM and CDR2 ANQGSEA come from the germline V gene. CDR3 sequence: CSVEGSVNGAGGPLEQFF. The CDR3 region has the DNA TGCAGCGTTGAAGGGTCCGTTAATGGGGCGGGAGGGCCTTTGGAGCAGTTCTTC.

The V and J genes are TRBV19 and TRBJ2-3, with TRBD1 matching over 7 bases. Trimming removed 7 bases from V and 5 bases from J; junction bases left unmatched: 9. The CDR3 is 14 amino acids. Germline loops: CDR1 LNHDA, CDR2 SQIVND (reference sequence). In DNA form, the CDR3 reads TGTGCCAGTAAAGGGGGACAGTTCAAAGATACGCAGTATTTT. This gives the protein CASKGGQFKDTQYF.

In DNA, the CDR3 is TGTGCCAGCAGCCAAGACGGAAACAAGGGGTACGAGCAGTACTTC. It encodes CASSQDGNKGYEQYF. The genes are TRBV4-2 and TRBJ2-7; tentatively, D is TRBD1 (5 bases). Trimming removed 0 bases from V and 4 bases from J, with 13 bases in between. Germline CDR1 reads LGHNA; CDR2 reads YNFKEQ. This CDR3 is built from 15 residues.

As concerns this clone: The same CDR3 arises from other DNA sequences in this sample as well. This chain connects TRBV15 to TRBJ2-2, with unresolved D. The V and J ends lost 0 bases and 5 bases respectively, with 4 bases between them. CDR1 LNHNV and CDR2 YYDKDF come from the germline V gene (reference sequence). The CDR3 loop spans 13 amino acids. CDR3 residues: CATSRDRTGELFF. The DNA for the CDR3 is TGTGCCACCAGCAGAGACCGTACCGGGGAGCTGTTTTTT. The whole variable domain, remainder taken from reference TRBV15 and TRBJ2-2, is DAMVIQNPRYQVTQFGKPVTLSCSQTLNHNVMYWYQQKSSQAPKLLFHYYDKDFNNEADTPDNFQSRRPNTSFCFLDIRSPGLGDTAMYLCATSRDRTGELFFGEGSRLTVL.

This chain links TRBV4-1 with TRBJ2-1, with a tentative D call TRBD1 (6 bases). The CDR3 has 15 amino acids. The germline V gene encodes CDR1 MGHRA and CDR2 YSYEKL. V gave up 2 bases and J gave up 7 bases, with 15 bases separating them. CDR3 sequence reads: CASSQTAGVENEQFF. The CDR3 DNA reads as TGCGCCAGCAGCCAAACCGCAGGGGTGGAAAATGAGCAGTTCTTC.

CDR3 amino acids: CASSLLGTGNNYGYTF. DNA for the CDR3: TGCGCCAGCAGCTTGTTGGGGACAGGGAACAACTATGGCTACACCTTC. The chain uses TRBV5-1 and TRBJ1-2, with 9 nucleotides matching TRBD1. Germline assignment: CDR1 SGHRS and CDR2 YFSETQ. CDR3 length: 16 residues. J gave up 2 bases and V 1 base, and 6 bases lay outside the gene matches.

V and J are TRBV4-1 and TRBJ2-3; D not certain. The CDR3 extends over 16 amino acids. Trimming removed 5 bases from V and 0 bases from J, with 15 bases in between. Germline loops: CDR1 MGHRA, CDR2 YSYEKL. CDR3 sequence (DNA): TGCGCCAGCAGCTCGCCTGAAGGTCACAGCACAGATACGCAGTATTTT. It yields the protein CASSSPEGHSTDTQYF.

The rearrangement uses TRBV11-2 and TRBJ2-7; no firm D call. The CDR3 sequence is 13 residues long. CDR1 is SGHAT, CDR2 FQNNGV, per germline. With 1 base removed from V and 4 bases from J, the gap between germline ends came to 8 bases. In DNA form, the CDR3 reads TGTGCCAGCAGCTTAGGGTCGGATTACGAGCAGTACTTC. Translated: CASSLGSDYEQYF.

This chain connects TRBV27 to TRBJ2-2; D uncertain. Looked up from germline, CDR1 is MNHEY and CDR2 is SMNVEV (reference sequence). V was pared by 5 bases and J by 7 bases, with 5 bases between. CDR3 length: 11 residues. Here the CDR3 reads CASSHGGELFF. The CDR3 DNA sequence: TGTGCCAGCAGTCACGGCGGGGAGCTGTTTTTT.

The chain recombines TRBV4-2 with TRBJ2-7; perhaps TRBD1 as D (7 bases). CDR3 size: 16 residues. The V gene lost 5 bases and the J gene lost 3 bases, with 20 bases spanning the gap. Germline values: CDR1 LGHNA, CDR2 YNFKEQ. The CDR3 loop reads CASSEPPGGHYYEQYF. DNA of the CDR3: TGTGCCAGCAGCGAGCCCCCAGGGGGGCATTACTACGAGCAGTACTTC.

Concerning this clone itself: The CDR3 does not end in the conserved phenylalanine or tryptophan, so this is likely a read error. It is unclear where the CDR3 begins or ends on the DNA, so no DNA is shown, and the CDR3 is as TCRdb lists it. The V gene is TRBV5-1, the J gene TRBJ1-2; TRBD1 is the table's D call, not checked against the DNA. Germline V gene lookup returns CDR1 SGHRS and CDR2 YFSETQ. The CDR3 extends over 9 residues, inclusive of both ends. The chain's CDR3 is CASSLGTVR.

The rearrangement links TRBV28 to TRBJ1-1; D uncertain. Germline V gives CDR1 MDHEN, CDR2 SYDVKM. The ends were cut back, 1 base at V and 5 bases at J, with 23 bases in the middle. The CDR3 extends over 18 amino acids. The CDR3 spells CASSLLASPDLMVTEAFF. In DNA, the CDR3 is TGTGCCAGCAGTTTATTGGCGAGCCCGGACCTGATGGTAACTGAAGCTTTCTTT.

This chain links TRBV6-1 with TRBJ1-1; the D gene is possibly TRBD1 (6 bases). Trimming left V 8 bases short and J 2 bases short, with 12 bases between. This CDR3 contains 13 residues. Germline V gives CDR1 MNHNS, CDR2 SASEGT. The CDR3 region has the DNA TGTGCCAGCGAACAGGGACTAAACACTGAAGCTTTCTTT. It yields the protein CASEQGLNTEAFF.

The chain joins TRBV9 to TRBJ2-7, with TRBD2 matching 9 bases. The CDR3 sequence is 14 residues long. With V trimmed by 4 bases and J by 3 bases, 5 bases remained unmatched. Per germline, CDR1 SGDLS and CDR2 YYNGEE. The CDR3 region is CASSPGGGVYEQYF. The CDR3 bases are TGTGCCAGCAGCCCTGGCGGGGGGGTCTACGAGCAGTACTTC.

In the case of this clone: Other nucleotide sequences in the sample specify the same CDR3. The CDR3 sequence is CASSPDRDYGYTF. The CDR3 region has the DNA TGTGCCAGTAGTCCCGACAGAGACTATGGCTACACCTTC. The V gene is TRBV19, the J gene TRBJ1-2; D may be TRBD1 (5 bases). The germline V gene has CDR1 LNHDA and CDR2 SQIVND (reference sequence). V gave up 5 bases and J gave up 3 bases, with 10 bases separating them. The CDR3 covers 13 residues. Variable domain in full (rest from reference TRBV19 and TRBJ1-2): DGGITQSPKYLFRKEGQNVTLSCEQNLNHDAMYWYRQDPGQGLRLIYYSQIVNDFQKGDIAEGYSVSREKKESFPLTVTSAQKNPTAFYLCASSPDRDYGYTFGSGTRLTVV.

With regard to this clone: The sample contains more than one DNA sequence encoding this CDR3. This chain connects TRBV6-1 to TRBJ2-7, with D perhaps TRBD1 (5 bases). The CDR3 runs to 13 residues. CDR1 and CDR2 (germline): MNHNS, SASEGT. V dropped 6 bases and J dropped 1 base, with 10 bases sitting between them. The chain's CDR3 is CASSDDSSYEQYF. Here the CDR3 DNA reads TGTGCCAGCAGCGATGACAGTTCCTACGAGCAGTACTTC.

The genes are TRBV4-3 and TRBJ2-1, with 7 bases fitting TRBD1. The CDR3 totals 15 residues. Losses at the gene ends were 5 bases for V and 6 bases for J; bases not matched to a gene: 10. Germline V CDR1 and CDR2: LGHNA, YSLEER. Written as DNA, the CDR3 is TGCGCCAGCAGCTCCGACAGGGTAAGGGGCAATGAGCAGTTCTTC. Translated: CASSSDRVRGNEQFF.

This clone was picked up one time. V is TRBV7-9 and J is TRBJ2-5; D may be TRBD2 (6 bases). The germline V gene encodes CDR1 SEHNR and CDR2 FQNEAQ (reference sequence). This CDR3 spans 15 amino acids. V lost 5 bases to trimming and J lost 4 bases, with 17 bases between them. DNA of the CDR3: TGTGCCAGCAGCCCCCCGGAGACTAGGGGAGAGACCCAGTACTTC. Protein sequence: CASSPPETRGETQYF. Together with reference TRBV7-9 and TRBJ2-5, the CDR3 gives the full variable domain: DTGVSQNPRHKITKRGQNVTFRCDPISEHNRLYWYRQTLGQGPEFLTYFQNEAQLEKSRLLSDRFSAERPKGSFSTLEIQRTEQGDSAMYLCASSPPETRGETQYFGPGTRLLVL.